This TCR beta chain derives from a study of blood T cells in healthy people across ages. As for the study in general: Roughly one uniquely barcoded beta molecule per two T cells was captured.

Together with a sample-barcoded 5' primer, a J-beta primer mix was included in a second PCR lasting roughly 6 to 12 cycles. TCRdb reanalysed the 5' RACE reads using MiXCR and keeps one entry per CDR3 protein. The profile shows 650,000 to 1,000,000 distinct CDR3 sequences, roughly 34% of them singletons. The germline V and J ends were trimmed by 6 bases and 7 bases, with 14 bases remaining between them. Germline assignment: CDR1 DFQATT and CDR2 SNEGSKA (reference sequence). The CDR3 is 12 residues long. Findings of the study overall: Unsorted PBMCs ruled out conclusive naive versus antigen-experienced comparison.

This clonotype was recorded only once. Its antigen is undetermined. One base away lies a much larger clone, so this may be a sequencing read error. V gene TRBV20-1 combines with J gene TRBJ2-3, with D tentatively TRBD1 or TRBD2 (5 bases each). This TCR came from a man aged 18 to 35 in good health. The sequencing sample was made of blood. CDR3 bases: TGCAGTGCCCAGGGCCCTAGCAATACGCAGTATTTT. It specifies CSAQGPSNTQYF.